The 24 T cell receptor beta chains presented below share a single source sample, sequenced in a study of beta chain features in type 1 diabetes. The whole isolated RNA underwent reverse transcription, so sequencing captured expressed TCRB transcripts. The table came from immunoSEQ multiplex PCR; TCRdb's copy has only in-frame clones and leaves some out. Of about 620,000 clones in the sample, 15% to 18% were seen once. The sequenced sample consisted of naive CD4+ T cells from blood. These TCRs come from a man younger than 35 in good health.

The genes are TRBV7-9 and TRBJ1-4; D unresolved. V was clipped by 0 bases and J by 0 bases, with 5 bases between them. This CDR3 region has 15 residues. The germline V gene has CDR1 SEHNR and CDR2 FQNEAQ (reference sequence). The CDR3 loop reads CASSLASPTNEKLFF. The CDR3 nucleotides read TGTGCCAGCAGCTTAGCGTCTCCAACTAATGAAAAACTGTTTTTT.

In this sample, this clone turned up a few times. V is TRBV2 and J is TRBJ1-1; possible D gene TRBD1, 5 bases. The CDR3 sequence is 12 residues long. Germline V gene data show CDR1 as SNHLY and CDR2 as FYNNEI. Trimming shortened V by 6 bases and J by 4 bases, and 9 bases separated the two germline ends. The CDR3 region has the DNA TGTGCCAGCAGGCCCGACAGCACTGAAGCTTTCTTT. As protein: CASRPDSTEAFF.

The V gene is TRBV28, the J gene TRBJ2-4, with 12 positions matching TRBD1. The CDR3 is 18 residues long. The germline V gene has CDR1 MDHEN and CDR2 SYDVKM. With V trimmed by 5 bases and J by 2 bases, 10 bases remained unmatched. CDR3 in DNA: TGTGCCAGCAGTCTCCGGGACAGGGGGCGCATTACCAAAAACATTCAGTACTTC. Protein: CASSLRDRGRITKNIQYF. The full variable domain, rest sourced from reference TRBV28 and TRBJ2-4, is DVKVTQSSRYLVKRTGEKVFLECVQDMDHENMFWYRQDPGLGLRLIYFSYDVKMKEKGDIPEGYSVSREKKERFSLILESASTNQTSMYLCASSLRDRGRITKNIQYFGAGTRLSVL.

V is TRBV13 and J is TRBJ2-3; D tentatively reads TRBD1 or TRBD2 (5 bases each). CDR3 length: 15 residues. The germline gives CDR1 PRHDT, CDR2 FYEKMQ (reference sequence). Trimming removed 3 bases from V and 1 base from J, with 11 bases in between. The CDR3 coding sequence is TGTGCCAGCAGCTTCTGGGGGACCCGCACAGATACGCAGTATTTT. Encoded protein: CASSFWGTRTDTQYF. The whole variable domain, filled in from reference TRBV13 and TRBJ2-3, reads AAGVIQSPRHLIKEKRETATLKCYPIPRHDTVYWYQQGPGQDPQFLISFYEKMQSDKGSIPDRFSAQQFSDYHSELNMSSLELGDSALYFCASSFWGTRTDTQYFGPGTRLTVL.

This clone has only a few counts. The chain joins TRBV9 to TRBJ2-1, with a possible D match to TRBD1 (6 bases). V was pared by 0 bases and J by 6 bases, with 25 bases between. The germline gives CDR1 SGDLS, CDR2 YYNGEE. The CDR3 spans 19 residues. DNA of the CDR3: TGTGCCAGCAGCGTAGGAGGGGGTGTAGGGATACTAGTTGGCAATGAGCAGTTCTTC. Translating gives CASSVGGGVGILVGNEQFF.

V and J are TRBV19 and TRBJ2-6, with D possibly matching TRBD1 (5 bases). Germline V lookup: CDR1 LNHDA, CDR2 SQIVND (reference sequence). CDR3 size: 15 residues. V was cut by 5 bases and J by 2 bases, with 10 bases left in between. The CDR3 protein is CASSPEGAGANVLTF. DNA of the CDR3: TGTGCCAGTAGTCCCGAAGGGGCTGGGGCCAACGTCCTGACTTTC.

A few counts support this clone. The gene calls are TRBV9 and TRBJ2-5; 9 nucleotides match TRBD2. Germline V CDR1 and CDR2: SGDLS, YYNGEE. Losses at the gene ends were 4 bases for V and 4 bases for J; bases not matched to a gene: 14. The CDR3 spans 17 residues. CDR3 sequence: CASSPPLGREGRETQYF. The CDR3 DNA is TGTGCCAGCAGCCCTCCACTCGGGCGGGAGGGCCGAGAGACCCAGTACTTC.

This sequence joins TRBV19 and TRBJ2-2, with D possibly being TRBD1 (5 bases). Germline-derived CDR1 and CDR2 are LNHDA and SQIVND (reference sequence). The CDR3 loop spans 15 amino acids. V shed 0 bases and J shed 5 bases, with 10 bases lying between them. This chain's CDR3 is CASSIDRAGTGELFF. The CDR3 DNA sequence: TGTGCCAGTAGTATAGATCGGGCAGGGACCGGGGAGCTGTTTTTT.

The V call is TRBV30, the J call TRBJ1-2, with TRBD1 matching over 7 bases. The CDR3 runs 15 residues. The V gene's germline CDR1 is GTSNPN and CDR2 SVGIG (reference sequence). J lost 4 bases, V lost 1 base, and 9 bases had no gene match. The CDR3 loop reads CAWSGQTGLLYGYTF. CDR3 nucleotides: TGTGCCTGGAGTGGACAGACAGGGCTTCTCTATGGCTACACCTTC.

This chain connects TRBV7-2 to TRBJ1-4; possible D gene TRBD1, 5 bases. Germline CDR1 and CDR2: SGHTA and FQGNSA. V was pared by 7 bases and J by 7 bases, with 19 bases between. This CDR3 has 15 amino acids. The CDR3 DNA reads TGTGCCAGCACCAAAGGAACAGGTCGTGTTGAAAAACTGTTTTTT. Protein sequence: CASTKGTGRVEKLFF.

A few counts support this clone. V and J are TRBV6-6 and TRBJ2-5; the D gene could be TRBD1 or TRBD2 (5 bases each). There are 15 residues in the CDR3. Germline CDR1 and CDR2: MNHNY and SVGAGI (reference sequence). V dropped 4 bases and J dropped 1 base, with 13 bases sitting between them. The CDR3 bases are TGTGCCAGCAGTTCTCAACCGGGACCCCAAGAGACCCAGTACTTC. This codes for CASSSQPGPQETQYF.

This CDR3 is CAIKEQPGGGASDTQYF. The DNA for the CDR3 is TGTGCCATCAAGGAACAACCGGGCGGGGGGGCCTCAGATACGCAGTATTTT. V usage is TRBV10-3 and J usage is TRBJ2-3, with 9 bases matching TRBD2. The CDR3 is 17 amino acids. With 7 bases clipped from V and 4 bases from J, the junction kept 15 bases outside the gene matches. Germline V CDR1 and CDR2: ENHRY, SYGVKD.

This clone has only a few counts. CDR3 residues: CASSQVKGSGQPQHF. The CDR3 DNA reads TGCGCCAGCAGCCAAGTCAAGGGGTCAGGACAGCCCCAGCATTTT. J is TRBJ1-5 and V is TRBV4-1; possibly TRBD1 for D (5 bases). The germline V and J ends were trimmed by 1 base and 7 bases, with 14 bases remaining between them. Germline V lookup: CDR1 MGHRA, CDR2 YSYEKL. This CDR3 has 15 amino acids.

This clone has only a few counts. The sample contains more than one DNA sequence encoding this CDR3. This chain links TRBV11-2 with TRBJ2-1, with D uncertain. The CDR3 has 13 residues. Germline V gene lookup returns CDR1 SGHAT and CDR2 FQNNGV. Trimming shortened V by 5 bases and J by 1 base, and 6 bases separated the two germline ends. The CDR3 DNA is TGTGCCAGCAGCCCGCGGTCCTACAATGAGCAGTTCTTC. This codes for CASSPRSYNEQFF.

This clone came up a few times. This rearrangement joins TRBV18 to TRBJ2-3, with 10 positions matching TRBD2. J gave up 1 base and V 5 bases, and 3 bases lay outside the gene matches. Germline assignment: CDR1 KGHSH and CDR2 LQKENI. The CDR3 consists of 15 residues. The DNA for the CDR3 is TGTGCCAGCTCATCTCTAGCGGGGGGCACAGATACGCAGTATTTT. This translates into CASSSLAGGTDTQYF.

This chain links TRBV9 with TRBJ1-1; 9 bases are a match to TRBD1. The trim removed 6 bases at V and 0 bases at J, leaving 9 bases unmatched. This CDR3 is 16 amino acids long. Per the germline V gene, CDR1 is SGDLS and CDR2 is YYNGEE. CDR3 protein: CASTRQRQGVNTEAFF. CDR3 in DNA: TGTGCCAGCACCCGACAACGACAGGGGGTGAACACTGAAGCTTTCTTT.

Turning to this clone: The same CDR3 arises from other DNA sequences in this sample as well. The V and J genes are TRBV18 and TRBJ2-5, with TRBD2 matching over 8 bases. The germline CDR1 and CDR2 sequences are KGHSH and LQKENI. CDR3 length equals 14 residues. Trimming removed 2 bases from V and 3 bases from J; junction bases left unmatched: 2. CDR3 in amino acids: CASSPSSGEETQYF. CDR3 coding DNA: TGTGCCAGCTCACCAAGTAGCGGGGAAGAGACCCAGTACTTC.

The gene calls are TRBV7-8 and TRBJ1-5; D is ambiguous. V was pared by 1 base and J by 0 bases, with 16 bases between. This CDR3 is built from 18 residues. Germline V gene data show CDR1 as SGHVS and CDR2 as FQNEAQ. CDR3 DNA sequence: TGTGCCAGCAGCTTAGTGGGTGTCGGAAAAAATAGCAATCAGCCCCAGCATTTT. Protein: CASSLVGVGKNSNQPQHF. The variable domain in full, completed from reference TRBV7-8 and TRBJ1-5, reads GAGVSQSPRYKVAKRGQDVALRCDPISGHVSLFWYQQALGQGPEFLTYFQNEAQLDKSGLPSDRFFAERPEGSVSTLKIQRTQQEDSAVYLCASSLVGVGKNSNQPQHFGDGTRLSIL.

This clone has only a few counts. The chain is built from TRBV6-4 and TRBJ2-3, with D perhaps TRBD1 or TRBD2 (5 bases each). Germline V lookup: CDR1 MRHNA, CDR2 SNTAGT. The CDR3 is made up of 11 amino acids. V lost 6 bases to trimming and J lost 11 bases, with 12 bases between them. The CDR3 DNA follows: TGTGCCAGCAGATCCGGGACCCAGCAGTATTTT. It yields the protein CASRSGTQQYF.

This clone was observed a few times. This rearrangement joins TRBV7-2 to TRBJ1-3, with unresolved D. Germline V CDR1 and CDR2: SGHTA, FQGNSA. The CDR3 runs to 16 residues. V was clipped by 5 bases and J by 0 bases, with 14 bases between them. The DNA for the CDR3 is TGTGCCAGCAGCCTTGGACTGACGAGCTCTGGAAACACCATATATTTT. Translating it yields CASSLGLTSSGNTIYF.

This clone was found a few times. The CDR3 protein is CASSADRGLYEQYF. Written as DNA, the CDR3 is TGTGCCAGCTCAGCGGACAGGGGGCTCTACGAGCAGTACTTC. The V call is TRBV18, the J call TRBJ2-7; 11 bases agree with TRBD1. The CDR3 consists of 14 residues. Germline trimming cut 5 bases from V and 3 bases from J; bases unmatched to any gene: 3. The V gene's germline CDR1 is KGHSH and CDR2 LQKENI.

V usage is TRBV29-1 and J usage is TRBJ2-3; tentative D call: TRBD2 (5 bases). The CDR3 is 14 amino acids. The germline CDR1 and CDR2 sequences are SQVTM and ANQGSEA. V lost 7 bases to trimming and J lost 2 bases, with 16 bases between them. CDR3 region: CSANGEGNTDTQYF. The CDR3 DNA follows: TGCAGCGCAAACGGAGAGGGCAACACAGATACGCAGTATTTT.

This clone was detected only a few times. V is TRBV9 and J is TRBJ2-5; 10 positions agree with TRBD2. J gave up 2 bases and V 0 bases, and 4 bases lay outside the gene matches. In germline, CDR1 is SGDLS, CDR2 YYNGEE. CDR3 length equals 16 residues. DNA for the CDR3: TGTGCCAGCAGCGTAGGACTAGCGGGCCGACAAGAGACCCAGTACTTC. Protein product: CASSVGLAGRQETQYF.

This clone showed up just a few times. The J gene is TRBJ2-5, the V gene TRBV27, with a weak D call TRBD1 (6 bases). Germline assignment: CDR1 MNHEY and CDR2 SMNVEV (reference sequence). The CDR3 extends over 14 amino acids. With 6 bases removed from V and 2 bases from J, the gap between germline ends came to 13 bases. CDR3 amino acids: CASSQVGAQETQYF. In DNA form, the CDR3 reads TGTGCCAGCAGCCAGGTGGGGGCACAAGAGACCCAGTACTTC.